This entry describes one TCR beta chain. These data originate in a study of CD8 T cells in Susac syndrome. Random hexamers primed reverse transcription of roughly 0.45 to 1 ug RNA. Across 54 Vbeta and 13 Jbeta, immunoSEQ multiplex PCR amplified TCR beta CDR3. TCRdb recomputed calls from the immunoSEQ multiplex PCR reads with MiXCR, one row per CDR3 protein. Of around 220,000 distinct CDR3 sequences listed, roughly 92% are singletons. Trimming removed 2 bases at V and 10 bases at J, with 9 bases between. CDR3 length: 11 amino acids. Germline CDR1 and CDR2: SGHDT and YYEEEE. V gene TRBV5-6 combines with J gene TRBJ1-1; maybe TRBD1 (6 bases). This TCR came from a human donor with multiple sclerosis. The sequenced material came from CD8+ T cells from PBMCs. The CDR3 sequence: CASSFGQIAFF. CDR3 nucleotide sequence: TGTGCCAGCAGCTTCGGACAGATAGCTTTCTTT.